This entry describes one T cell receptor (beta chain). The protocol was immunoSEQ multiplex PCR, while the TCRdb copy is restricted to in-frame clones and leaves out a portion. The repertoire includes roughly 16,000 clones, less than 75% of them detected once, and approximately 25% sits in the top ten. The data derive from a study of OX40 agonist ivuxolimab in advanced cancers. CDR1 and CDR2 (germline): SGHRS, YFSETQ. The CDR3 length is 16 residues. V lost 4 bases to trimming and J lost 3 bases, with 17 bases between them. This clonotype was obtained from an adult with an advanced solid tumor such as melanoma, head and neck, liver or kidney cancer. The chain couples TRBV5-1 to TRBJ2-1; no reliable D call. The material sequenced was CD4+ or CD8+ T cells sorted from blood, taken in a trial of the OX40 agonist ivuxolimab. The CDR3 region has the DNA TGCGCCAGCAGCCCGGTGGCGCCTAGAGACTACAATGAGCAGTTCTTC. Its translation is CASSPVAPRDYNEQFF.